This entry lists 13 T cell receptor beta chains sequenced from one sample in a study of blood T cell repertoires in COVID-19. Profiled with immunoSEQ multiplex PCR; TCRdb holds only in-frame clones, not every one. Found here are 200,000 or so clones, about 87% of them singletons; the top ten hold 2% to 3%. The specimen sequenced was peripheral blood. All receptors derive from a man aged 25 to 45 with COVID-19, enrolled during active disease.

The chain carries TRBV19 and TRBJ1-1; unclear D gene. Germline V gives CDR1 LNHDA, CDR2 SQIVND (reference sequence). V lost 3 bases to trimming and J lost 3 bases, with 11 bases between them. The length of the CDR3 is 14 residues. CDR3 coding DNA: TGTGCCAGTAGTATCCGGGGAAGGGACACTGAAGCTTTCTTT. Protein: CASSIRGRDTEAFF.

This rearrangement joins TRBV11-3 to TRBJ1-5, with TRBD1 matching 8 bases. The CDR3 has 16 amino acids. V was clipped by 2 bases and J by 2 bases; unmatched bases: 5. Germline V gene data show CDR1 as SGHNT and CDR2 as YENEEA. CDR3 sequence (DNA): TGTGCCAGCAGCTTACGCAACAGGGGGGGCAATCAGCCCCAGCATTTT. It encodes CASSLRNRGGNQPQHF.

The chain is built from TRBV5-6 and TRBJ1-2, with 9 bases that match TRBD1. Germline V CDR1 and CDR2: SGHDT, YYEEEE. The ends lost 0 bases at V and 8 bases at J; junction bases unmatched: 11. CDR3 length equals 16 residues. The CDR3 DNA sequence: TGTGCCAGCAGCTTGGGTTTACAGGGGGCGGGAGGCGGCTACACCTTC. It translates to CASSLGLQGAGGGYTF.

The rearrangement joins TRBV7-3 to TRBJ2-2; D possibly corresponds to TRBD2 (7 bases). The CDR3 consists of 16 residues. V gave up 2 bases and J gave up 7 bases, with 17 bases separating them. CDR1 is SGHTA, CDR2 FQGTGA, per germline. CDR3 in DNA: TGTGCCAGCAGCTTACGGGCGGGGGCGAAATTCGGGGAGCTGTTTTTT. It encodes CASSLRAGAKFGELFF.

The CDR3 region has the DNA TGTGCCAGCTCACCCGTCGGACAGGGGCGCCAAGAGACCCAGTACTTC. This translates into CASSPVGQGRQETQYF. The chain employs TRBV18 and TRBJ2-5, with TRBD1 identical over 9 bases. This CDR3 is built from 16 residues. Germline V CDR1 and CDR2: KGHSH, LQKENI. V gave up 3 bases and J gave up 1 base; unmatched junction bases: 6. Supplemented by reference TRBV18 and TRBJ2-5, the full variable domain reads NAGVMQNPRHLVRRRGQEARLRCSPMKGHSHVYWYRQLPEEGLKFMVYLQKENIIDESGMPKERFSAEFPKEGPSILRIQQVVRGDSAAYFCASSPVGQGRQETQYFGPGTRLLVL.

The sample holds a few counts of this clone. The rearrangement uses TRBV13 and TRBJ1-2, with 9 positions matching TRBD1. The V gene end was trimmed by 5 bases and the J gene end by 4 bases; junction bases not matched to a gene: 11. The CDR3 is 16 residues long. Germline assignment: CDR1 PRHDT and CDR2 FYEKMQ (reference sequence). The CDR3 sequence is CASSIGQGNIVYGYTF. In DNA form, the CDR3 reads TGTGCCAGCAGCATTGGACAGGGGAATATTGTCTATGGCTACACCTTC.

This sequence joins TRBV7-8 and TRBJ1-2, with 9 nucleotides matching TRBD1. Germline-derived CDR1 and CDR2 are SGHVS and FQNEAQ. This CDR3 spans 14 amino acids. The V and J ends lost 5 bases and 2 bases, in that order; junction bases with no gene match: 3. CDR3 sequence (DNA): TGTGCCAGCAGCCCCGACAGGGGGAACTATGGCTACACCTTC. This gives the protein CASSPDRGNYGYTF. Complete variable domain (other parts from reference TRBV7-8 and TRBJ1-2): GAGVSQSPRYKVAKRGQDVALRCDPISGHVSLFWYQQALGQGPEFLTYFQNEAQLDKSGLPSDRFFAERPEGSVSTLKIQRTQQEDSAVYLCASSPDRGNYGYTFGSGTRLTVV.

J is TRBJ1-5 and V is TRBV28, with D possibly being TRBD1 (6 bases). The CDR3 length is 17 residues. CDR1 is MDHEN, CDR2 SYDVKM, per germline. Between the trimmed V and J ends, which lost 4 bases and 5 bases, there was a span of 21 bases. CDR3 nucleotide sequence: TGTGCCAGCAGTTCCCAACCACAGGGTGGATTGGATCAGCCCCAGCATTTT. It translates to CASSSQPQGGLDQPQHF.

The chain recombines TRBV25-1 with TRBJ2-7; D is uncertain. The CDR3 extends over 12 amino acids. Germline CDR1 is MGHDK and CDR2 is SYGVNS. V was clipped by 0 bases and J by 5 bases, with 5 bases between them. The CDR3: CASSEYGHEQYF. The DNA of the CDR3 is TGTGCCAGCAGTGAATATGGGCACGAGCAGTACTTC.

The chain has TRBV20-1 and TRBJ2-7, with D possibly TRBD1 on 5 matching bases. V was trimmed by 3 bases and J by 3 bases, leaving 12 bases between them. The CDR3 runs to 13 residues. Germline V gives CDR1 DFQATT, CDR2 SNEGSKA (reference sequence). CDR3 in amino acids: CSASEAGFYEQYF. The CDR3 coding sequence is TGCAGTGCTAGTGAGGCAGGGTTCTACGAGCAGTACTTC.

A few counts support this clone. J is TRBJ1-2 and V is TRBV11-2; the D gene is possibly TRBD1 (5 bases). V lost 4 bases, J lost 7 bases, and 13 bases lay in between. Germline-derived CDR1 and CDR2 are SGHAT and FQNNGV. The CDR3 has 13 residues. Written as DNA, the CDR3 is TGTGCCAGCAGCTCTCCCAGGGTTGGTGGCTACACCTTC. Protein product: CASSSPRVGGYTF.

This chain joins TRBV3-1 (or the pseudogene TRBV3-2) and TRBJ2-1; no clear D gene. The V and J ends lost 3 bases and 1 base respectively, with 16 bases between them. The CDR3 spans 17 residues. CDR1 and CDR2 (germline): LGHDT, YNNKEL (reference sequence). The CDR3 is CASSHRSAAKSYNEQFF. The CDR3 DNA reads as TGTGCCAGCAGCCACCGTTCGGCGGCAAAGTCCTACAATGAGCAGTTCTTC.

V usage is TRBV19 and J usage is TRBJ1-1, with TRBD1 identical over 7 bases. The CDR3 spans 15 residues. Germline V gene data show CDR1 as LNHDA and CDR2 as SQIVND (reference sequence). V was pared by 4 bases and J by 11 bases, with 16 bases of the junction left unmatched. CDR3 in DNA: TGTGCCAGTAGTACCCGTCTCCGGACAGGACCCTGGGCTTTCTTT. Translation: CASSTRLRTGPWAFF.